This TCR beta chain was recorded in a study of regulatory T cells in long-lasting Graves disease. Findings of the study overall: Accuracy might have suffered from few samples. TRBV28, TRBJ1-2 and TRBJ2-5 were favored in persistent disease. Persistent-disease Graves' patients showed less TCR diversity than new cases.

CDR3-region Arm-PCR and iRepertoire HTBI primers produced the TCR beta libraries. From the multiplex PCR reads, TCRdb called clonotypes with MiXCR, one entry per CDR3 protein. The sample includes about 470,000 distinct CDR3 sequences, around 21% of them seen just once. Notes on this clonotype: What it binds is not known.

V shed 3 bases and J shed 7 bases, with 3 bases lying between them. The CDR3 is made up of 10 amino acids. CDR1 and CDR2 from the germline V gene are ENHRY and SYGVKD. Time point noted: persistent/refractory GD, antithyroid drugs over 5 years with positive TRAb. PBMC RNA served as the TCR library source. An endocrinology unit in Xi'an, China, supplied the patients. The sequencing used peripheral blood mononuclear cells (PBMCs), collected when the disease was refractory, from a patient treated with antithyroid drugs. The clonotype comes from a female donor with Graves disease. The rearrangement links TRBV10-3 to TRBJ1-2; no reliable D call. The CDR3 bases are TGTGCCATCAGTGACGGTGGCTACACCTTC. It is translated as CAISDGGYTF.